A selection of T cell receptor beta chains follows, all from one sample in a study of blood T cell repertoires in COVID-19. TCRdb's copy holds only in-frame clones and misses some; the assay was immunoSEQ multiplex PCR. The sample yields 250,000 to 350,000 clones, around 87% seen once. Material: PBMCs or T cells enriched from blood (not recorded which). The receptors shown here come from a young woman who had recovered from COVID-19. The CDR3 runs from the conserved cysteine through the conserved F or W. A D gene is named only where the DNA matches it firmly. Rows may omit the clone size; those that give it use once, few, many or a size class.

clone_size j_call d_call v_call cdr3_nt cdr3_aa
- TRBJ2-5 - TRBV29-1 TGCAGCGTCATGAGGGCTGGGCACGAGACCCAGTACTTC CSVMRAGHETQYF
- TRBJ2-7 - TRBV20-1 TGCAGCGCCCAGCAGGGCTACCTTTCCCACTTC CSAQQGYLSHF
- TRBJ2-7 TRBD2 TRBV28 TGTGCCAGCAGTTTAGTAGCGGGGGGGCGACGAGAGCAGTACTTC CASSLVAGGRREQYF
- TRBJ1-4 TRBD1 TRBV5-4 TGTGCCAGCAGCACTGACAGGGCGGATGAAAAACTGTTTTTT CASSTDRADEKLFF
- TRBJ1-2 TRBD1 TRBV10-3 TGTGCCATCAGTGAGCCGACAGGGATTGACTATGGCTACACCTTC CAISEPTGIDYGYTF
- TRBJ2-5 TRBD2 TRBV7-9 TGTGCCAGCAGCCTACTCGGGGGGGCCCGGGGAGAGACCCAGTACTTC CASSLLGGARGETQYF
- TRBJ1-5 - TRBV6-5 TGTGCCAGCAGGAGGGGCAGGGGCGTCAATCAGCCCCAGCATTTT CASRRGRGVNQPQHF
- TRBJ1-1 TRBD1 TRBV7-9 TGTGCCAGCAGCAAAAGGGGGACAGGGGGCACTGAAGCTTTCTTT CASSKRGTGGTEAFF
- TRBJ2-7 TRBD2 TRBV28 TGTGCCAGCAGTTTATCTTATAGACTAGCGGGGTTAAGCTCCTACGAGCAGTACTTC CASSLSYRLAGLSSYEQYF
- TRBJ2-3 TRBD2 TRBV5-1 TGCGCCAGCAGCTTAGGAGGACTAGCGGGGGGGAGGATAGATACGCAGTATTTT CASSLGGLAGGRIDTQYF
few TRBJ1-5 TRBD1 TRBV28 TGTGCCAGCAGTTACAGGGGCAGCAATCAGCCCCAGCATTTT CASSYRGSNQPQHF
- TRBJ2-2 - TRBV19 TGTGCCAGTATCAGGGGAACCGGGGAGCTGTTTTTT CASIRGTGELFF
- TRBJ2-5 TRBD2 TRBV5-1 TGCGCCAGCAGGTCGGGACTATTGATAGAGACCCAGTACTTC CASRSGLLIETQYF
- TRBJ2-1 TRBD2 TRBV6-6 TGTGCCAGCAGTTCTGGGACTAGCGGGGGGTCTGAGCAGTTCTTC CASSSGTSGGSEQFF
- TRBJ2-4 - TRBV27 TGTGCCAGCAGTTTACACGGGGAAAACATTCAGTACTTC CASSLHGENIQYF
- TRBJ2-5 - TRBV30 TGTGCCTGGAGTGTACTCGGAGAGACCCAGTACTTC CAWSVLGETQYF
- TRBJ2-6 - TRBV3-1/TRBV3-2 TGTGCCAGCAGCCAAGGGTTTAGCGGCTCTGGGGCCAACGTCCTGACTTTC CASSQGFSGSGANVLTF
- TRBJ1-1 TRBD1 TRBV27 TGTGCCAGCACCAAAATAGCCGGGACAGGGATTGAAGCTTTCTTT CASTKIAGTGIEAFF
- TRBJ1-5 - TRBV19 TGTGCCAGTAGTACCCAGAATCAGCCCCAGCATTTT CASSTQNQPQHF